Listed below are T cell receptor delta chains from one sample, sequenced in a study of DNA immune sequencing with unique molecular identifiers. TCRdb processed the multiplex PCR reads again with the CATT caller. This sample carries approximately 2,000 delta-chain clones, 11% to 15% of them seen once, and the ten largest clones take approximately 58%. Sequencing used gamma-delta T cells enriched from blood buffy coat, or unenriched PBMCs (not recorded which). These receptors came from a human donor in good health. The CDR3 runs from the conserved cysteine through the conserved F or W. Fields, in order: D gene, V gene, clone size, J gene, CDR3 protein, CDR3 DNA. A D gene is named only where the DNA matches it firmly. Some rows have no size entry. The others give once, few or many, or a class for an expanded clone.

>NA|TRDV2|medium-sized|TRDJ1
CACDTGRYTDKLIF
TGTGCCTGTGACACAGGCCGGTACACCGATAAACTCATCTTT
>TRDD3|TRDV2|medium-sized|TRDJ2
CACDTVSDTRASLTAQLFF
TGTGCCTGTGACACCGTATCGGATACGCGGGCCTCTTTGACAGCACAACTCTTCTTT
>TRDD3|TRDV2|large|TRDJ1
CACDTLKAGGYPDTDKLIF
TGTGCCTGTGACACCCTTAAAGCTGGGGGATACCCGGACACCGATAAACTCATCTTT
>TRDD3|TRDV2|large|TRDJ3
CACDTGSLGVGSWDTRQMFF
TGTGCCTGTGACACGGGAAGCCTGGGGGTCGGCTCCTGGGACACCCGACAGATGTTTTTC
>TRDD3|TRDV2|medium-sized|TRDJ1
CACDKLGERGVTDKLIF
TGTGCCTGTGACAAACTGGGGGAGCGGGGAGTGACCGATAAACTCATCTTT
>NA|TRDV2|many|TRDJ1
CACDTVGPLKNAQGEMYTDKLIF
TGTGCCTGTGACACCGTGGGGCCGTTAAAGAACGCCCAGGGTGAGATGTACACCGATAAACTCATCTTT
>TRDD3|TRDV3|medium-sized|TRDJ1
CAALGSGGPTYTDKLIF
TGTGCCGCGCTTGGATCTGGGGGACCCACGTACACCGATAAACTCATCTTT
>TRDD3|TRDV2|few|TRDJ1
CACDTILPGGYAVSTDKLIF
TGTGCCTGTGACACCATACTCCCTGGGGGATACGCGGTTTCGACCGATAAACTCATCTTT
>NA|TRDV2|medium-sized|TRDJ1
CACDSVLGPLYTDKLIF
TGTGCCTGTGACTCTGTACTGGGACCCTTGTACACCGATAAACTCATCTTT
>NA|TRDV1|few|TRDJ1
CALGEQCYWALEGQGKLIF
TGTGCTCTTGGGGAACAGTGCTACTGGGCACTGGAGGGCCAAGGGAAACTCATCTTT
>NA|TRDV3|large|TRDJ2
CAFSLPTSLWGIPFLTAQLFF
TGTGCCTTTAGCCTTCCTACGTCTCTCTGGGGGATTCCTTTTTTGACAGCACAACTCTTCTTT
>TRDD3|TRDV1|few|TRDJ2
CALGELKDWGIRLALTAQLFF
TGTGCTCTTGGGGAACTAAAAGACTGGGGGATACGCCTCGCTTTGACAGCACAACTCTTCTTT
>NA|TRDV2|many|TRDJ3
CACDQLGLSGWDTRQMFF
TGTGCCTGTGATCAATTAGGCCTATCGGGCTGGGACACCCGACAGATGTTTTTC
>NA|TRDV2|hyperexpanded|TRDJ3
CACDTLGTTNGSWDTRQMFF
TGTGCCTGTGACACCTTGGGGACCACGAACGGCTCCTGGGACACCCGACAGATGTTTTTC
>TRDD3|TRDV2|medium-sized|TRDJ1
CACQNLGEDTDKLIF
TGTGCCTGTCAGAACCTGGGGGAGGACACCGATAAACTCATCTTT
>NA|TRDV2|many|TRDJ3
CACDGTVSSWDTRQMFF
TGTGCCTGTGACGGGACGGTAAGCTCCTGGGACACCCGACAGATGTTTTTC
>TRDD3|TRDV2|medium-sized|TRDJ2
CACDTLGEALTAQLFF
TGTGCCTGTGACACCCTGGGGGAAGCTTTGACAGCACAACTCTTCTTT
>NA|TRDV2|NA|TRDJ3
CACDPASSWDTRQMFF
TGTGCCTGTGACCCGGCTAGCTCCTGGGACACCCGACAGATGTTTTTC
>TRDD3|TRDV2|few|TRDJ1
CACDTLVRHPLGEAYTDKLIF
TGTGCCTGTGACACCCTGGTGAGACACCCACTGGGGGAAGCGTACACCGATAAACTCATCTTT
>TRDD3|TRAV38-2/DV8|medium-sized|TRDJ1
CAYRRYWFLHRGYPDKLIF
TGTGCTTATAGGCGGTATTGGTTTTTACACAGGGGATACCCCGATAAACTCATCTTT
>TRDD3|TRAV38-2/DV8|medium-sized|TRDJ1
CAYSIKSLGGTNKLIF
TGTGCTTATTCGATTAAATCACTGGGGGGCACCAATAAACTCATCTTT
>TRDD3|TRDV2|hyperexpanded|TRDJ1
CACDLLGTDTDKLIF
TGTGCCTGTGACCTACTGGGGACAGACACCGATAAACTCATCTTT
>NA|TRAV29/DV5|medium-sized|TRDJ1
CAASVPLSRSGGTYTDKLIF
TGTGCAGCAAGCGTCCCACTATCTCGAAGTGGGGGCACCTACACCGATAAACTCATCTTT
>NA|TRDV1|few|TRDJ1
CALGELRPNRSGRPADKLIF
TGTGCTCTTGGGGAACTTAGACCTAATCGGTCTGGGAGGCCGGCCGATAAACTCATCTTT
>TRDD3|TRDV2|medium-sized|TRDJ1
CACDPVGTAGGYRGKLIF
TGTGCCTGTGACCCCGTCGGGACGGCTGGGGGATACCGGGGTAAACTCATCTTT
>TRDD3|TRDV3|many|TRDJ1
CAFNIPTVLLGDTGKLIF
TGTGCCTTTAACATTCCTACCGTTCTACTGGGGGATACGGGTAAACTCATCTTT
>TRDD3|TRDV2|NA|TRDJ1
CACDTILGDTSADKLIF
TGTGCCTGTGACACTATTCTGGGGGATACGAGCGCCGATAAACTCATCTTT
>TRDD2|TRDV1|NA|TRDJ1
CALGENRGPSYWARLRLIF
TGTGCTCTTGGGGAAAATAGGGGGCCTTCCTACTGGGCCCGACTCAGACTCATCTTT
>TRDD3|TRDV2|many|TRDJ3
CACDTEGLGGPRGSWDTRQMFF
TGTGCCTGTGACACCGAAGGACTGGGGGGACCCCGCGGCTCCTGGGACACCCGACAGATGTTTTTC
>TRDD3|TRDV2|large|TRDJ1
CACDTVSNWGISDTDKLIF
TGTGCCTGTGACACCGTATCGAACTGGGGGATATCAGACACCGATAAACTCATCTTT
>TRDD3|TRDV2|medium-sized|TRDJ1
CACDTLGGTGGQYTDKLIF
TGTGCCTGTGACACCTTGGGGGGTACTGGGGGACAGTACACCGATAAACTCATCTTT
>TRDD3|TRAV38-2/DV8|many|TRDJ1
CAYRRALRCRGDTDKLIF
TGTGCTTATAGGAGAGCCCTACGGTGTCGGGGGGATACCGATAAACTCATCTTT
>NA|TRDV2|medium-sized|TRDJ1
CACDTVGLVDKLIF
TGTGCCTGTGACACCGTGGGATTGGTCGATAAACTCATCTTT
>NA|TRDV2|large|TRDJ1
CACDTVGQDYTDKLIF
TGTGCCTGTGACACCGTTGGTCAGGATTACACCGATAAACTCATCTTT
>NA|TRAV29/DV5|medium-sized|TRDJ1
CAASPAPRAGDHPYTDKLIF
TGTGCAGCAAGCCCGGCCCCACGAGCTGGGGATCATCCGTACACCGATAAACTCATCTTT
>NA|TRDV2|medium-sized|TRDJ2
CACDVLGVTAQLFF
TGTGCCTGTGACGTTTTGGGGGTGACAGCACAACTCTTCTTT
>NA|TRDV2|medium-sized|TRDJ1
CACDTVASNPDKLIF
TGTGCCTGTGACACCGTAGCTTCCAACCCCGATAAACTCATCTTT
>TRDD3|TRDV1|large|TRDJ1
CALGVDSSYLRRYWGSSEGAAIDKLIF
TGTGCTCTTGGGGTGGATTCCTCGTACCTACGCCGCTACTGGGGATCAAGCGAGGGAGCCGCGATCGATAAACTCATCTTT
>TRDD2|TRAV38-2/DV8|medium-sized|TRDJ1
CAYRGPSYFGYTDKLIF
TGTGCTTATAGGGGCCCTTCCTACTTTGGGTACACCGATAAACTCATCTTT
>TRDD3|TRDV2|NA|TRDJ1
CACDKSILGIKGLIF
TGTGCCTGTGACAAATCAATACTGGGGATAAAGGGGCTCATCTTT
>NA|TRDV2|hyperexpanded|TRDJ3
CACDTSPPSWDTRQMFF
TGTGCCTGTGACACATCGCCCCCCTCCTGGGACACCCGACAGATGTTTTTC